These T cell receptor beta chains were read from a single sample in a study of blood T cells in healthy people across ages. TCRdb analysed the 5' RACE reads with MiXCR anew, one entry per CDR3 protein. Of 1.2 million to 1.5 million distinct CDR3 sequences detected, 42% appear once; the ten largest clones hold 7.9%. Sequences were obtained from blood. The source is a woman aged 18 to 35 in good health. Both conserved end residues are part of each CDR3. Fields, in order: D gene, clone size, V gene, J gene, CDR3 protein, CDR3 DNA. The D gene is left open where the match is weak. Clone size is given for some rows only: seen once, a few or many times, or a class if the clone is expanded.

TRBD2	few	TRBV3-1	TRBJ2-7	CASSHGTTLYEQYF	TGTGCCAGCAGCCACGGGACTACCCTCTACGAGCAGTACTTC
TRBD1	NA	TRBV27	TRBJ2-7	CASSFLGQGGHEQYF	TGTGCCAGCAGTTTTTTAGGACAGGGTGGTCACGAGCAGTACTTC
NA	few	TRBV20-1	TRBJ2-1	CSARVNGGPSYNEQFF	TGCAGTGCTAGAGTGAACGGGGGGCCATCCTACAATGAGCAGTTCTTC
NA	NA	TRBV6-5	TRBJ2-3	CASSTYPDTQYF	TGTGCCAGCAGTACCTACCCTGATACGCAGTATTTT
NA	NA	TRBV28	TRBJ1-5	CASTPQWMIRQPQHF	TGTGCCAGCACCCCCCAGTGGATGATTAGGCAGCCCCAGCATTTT
TRBD2	few	TRBV20-1	TRBJ2-3	CSAREIAGVDTQYF	TGCAGTGCTAGAGAAATAGCGGGAGTGGATACGCAGTATTTT
TRBD1	NA	TRBV5-5	TRBJ2-7	CASSPDRVGYEQYF	TGTGCCAGCAGCCCGGACAGGGTGGGATACGAGCAGTACTTC
NA	NA	TRBV18	TRBJ2-3	CASSRNRETDTQYF	TGTGCCAGCTCACGAAACAGGGAGACAGATACGCAGTATTTT
NA	few	TRBV20-1	TRBJ2-1	CSARKGEVAYNEQFF	TGCAGTGCTAGAAAGGGGGAGGTGGCCTACAATGAGCAGTTCTTC
NA	few	TRBV12-3/TRBV12-4	TRBJ2-7	CASSFGWGYEQYF	TGTGCCAGCAGCTTCGGATGGGGCTACGAGCAGTACTTC
NA	NA	TRBV7-9	TRBJ2-7	CASSLVDYNEQYF	TGTGCCAGCAGCTTAGTTGACTACAATGAGCAGTACTTC
TRBD1	NA	TRBV19	TRBJ2-3	CASSTGGYPTDTQYF	TGTGCCAGTAGTACAGGGGGCTACCCCACAGATACGCAGTATTTT
NA	many	TRBV7-2	TRBJ1-2	CASSLGQANYGYTF	TGTGCCAGCAGCTTAGGGCAGGCTAACTATGGCTACACCTTC
TRBD1	NA	TRBV15	TRBJ2-5	CATSRPTGVGEQYF	TGTGCCACCAGCAGACCTACAGGGGTGGGAGAGCAGTACTTC
NA	once	TRBV2	TRBJ1-5	CASSESGVGNQPQHF	TGTGCCAGCAGTGAGTCGGGGGTGGGCAATCAGCCCCAGCATTTT
TRBD2	NA	TRBV30	TRBJ2-5	CAWSSGLAGAETQYF	TGTGCCTGGAGTTCGGGACTAGCGGGGGCAGAGACCCAGTACTTC
NA	few	TRBV15	TRBJ1-1	CATSREEGSIGEAFF	TGTGCCACCAGCAGAGAAGAGGGGAGTATCGGTGAAGCTTTCTTT
NA	few	TRBV7-9	TRBJ1-4	CASSLSGFNEREKLFF	TGTGCCAGCAGCTTAAGCGGGTTTAATGAGCGAGAAAAACTGTTTTTT
TRBD2	NA	TRBV20-1	TRBJ2-5	CSARVPGLIIQETQYF	TGCAGTGCTAGGGTCCCGGGACTAATTATTCAAGAGACCCAGTACTTC
NA	NA	TRBV20-1	TRBJ2-6	CSARDRGRISGANVLTF	TGCAGTGCTAGAGATCGGGGACGAATCTCTGGGGCCAACGTCCTGACTTTC
TRBD1	NA	TRBV12-3/TRBV12-4	TRBJ1-2	CASRGTAGLYTF	TGTGCCAGCAGGGGGACAGCCGGACTCTACACCTTC
TRBD2	NA	TRBV5-1	TRBJ2-5	CAGRLAGTQIQETQYF	TGCGCCGGCAGACTAGCGGGGACACAAATCCAAGAGACCCAGTACTTC
NA	once	TRBV6-5	TRBJ1-2	CASSSPREGYTF	TGTGCCAGCAGTTCGCCCAGGGAAGGCTACACCTTC
TRBD1	few	TRBV20-1	TRBJ1-4	CSATSPGTGNEKLFF	TGCAGTGCCACCTCCCCCGGGACAGGAAATGAAAAACTGTTTTTT
NA	NA	TRBV12-3/TRBV12-4	TRBJ1-3	CASSLADVSGNTIYF	TGTGCCAGCAGTTTAGCGGACGTCTCTGGAAACACCATATATTTT
NA	NA	TRBV28	TRBJ1-5	CASTQDRAVNQPQHF	TGTGCCAGCACCCAAGATAGGGCAGTCAATCAGCCCCAGCATTTT
NA	NA	TRBV9	TRBJ1-1	CASSVGPPFFLEAFF	TGTGCCAGCAGCGTAGGCCCCCCCTTTTTTTTAGAAGCTTTCTTT
NA	NA	TRBV2	TRBJ2-2	CASSEGGRDTGELFF	TGTGCCAGCAGTGAAGGGGGCAGAGACACCGGGGAGCTGTTTTTT
TRBD1	once	TRBV9	TRBJ1-4	CASSQGAGTANEKLFF	TGTGCCAGCAGCCAAGGGGCCGGGACAGCAAATGAAAAACTGTTTTTT
NA	few	TRBV30	TRBJ2-7	CAWSGGPSYEQYF	TGTGCCTGGAGTGGCGGGCCTTCCTACGAGCAGTACTTC
TRBD2	NA	TRBV5-1	TRBJ2-3	CASSLEGASGSGTDTQYF	TGCGCCAGCAGCTTGGAGGGGGCTAGCGGGAGTGGCACAGATACGCAGTATTTT
NA	NA	TRBV2	TRBJ1-2	CASGEVRYGYTF	TGTGCCAGCGGGGAGGTTCGCTATGGCTACACCTTC
NA	NA	TRBV3-1	TRBJ1-2	CASSRKGSGDRGYTF	TGTGCCAGCAGCCGGAAGGGTTCGGGTGATAGGGGCTACACCTTC
TRBD1	once	TRBV6-1	TRBJ2-1	CASSEARTQGATYNEQFF	TGTGCCAGCAGTGAAGCGCGGACTCAGGGGGCCACCTACAATGAGCAGTTCTTC
TRBD1	NA	TRBV20-1	TRBJ2-1	CSARGGDRGRYNEQFF	TGCAGTGCTAGGGGGGGGGACAGGGGGCGATACAATGAGCAGTTCTTC
NA	NA	TRBV24-1	TRBJ2-3	CATSDGGLGDTQYF	TGTGCCACCAGTGACGGGGGTTTGGGAGATACGCAGTATTTT
NA	NA	TRBV5-1	TRBJ1-1	CASSMGQNTEAFF	TGCGCCAGCAGCATGGGACAGAACACTGAAGCTTTCTTT